Listed below are T cell receptor beta chains from one sample, sequenced in a study of cytotoxic CD8 clonotypes in ibrutinib-treated CLL. The repertoire was sequenced with immunoSEQ multiplex PCR; TCRdb's copy has only in-frame clones and lacks some. The data contain about 160,000 clones, 81% of them singletons. The material was PBMCs, obtained after 12 months of ibrutinib treatment. These receptors came from a human donor with chronic lymphocytic leukemia. Both conserved end residues are part of each CDR3. D genes are given only for firm matches. Where a row states a size, it is once, few, many or the class of an expanded clone; other rows omit it.

clone size: NA
D gene: NA
V gene: TRBV6-1
J gene: TRBJ2-7
CDR3 DNA: TGTGCCAGCAGTGAAGTTGGCCGGTTCGGACAGTACTTC
CDR3 protein: CASSEVGRFGQYF

clone size: NA
D gene: NA
V gene: TRBV7-2
J gene: TRBJ2-7
CDR3 DNA: TGTGCCAGCAGCTTGGTAGAGGGAGCGCGTGAGCAGTACTTC
CDR3 protein: CASSLVEGAREQYF

clone size: once
D gene: TRBD2
V gene: TRBV29-1
J gene: TRBJ2-5
CDR3 DNA: TGCAGCGTTGAACTGAATAGGAGCGGGAGGAGAAGAGAGACCCAGTACTTC
CDR3 protein: CSVELNRSGRRRETQYF

clone size: NA
D gene: TRBD1
V gene: TRBV2
J gene: TRBJ1-5
CDR3 DNA: TGTGCCAGCACCACCGGACAGGGGGATCAGCCCCAGCATTTT
CDR3 protein: CASTTGQGDQPQHF

clone size: once
D gene: TRBD1
V gene: TRBV19
J gene: TRBJ1-5
CDR3 DNA: TGTGCCAGTAGTCCAACCTCAGGGGGACGTAACAATCAGCCCCAGCATTTT
CDR3 protein: CASSPTSGGRNNQPQHF

clone size: NA
D gene: TRBD1
V gene: TRBV7-2
J gene: TRBJ2-7
CDR3 DNA: TGTGCCAGCAGCCTGGACTACTCCGGGACAGGGATCTCCTACGAGCAGTACTTC
CDR3 protein: CASSLDYSGTGISYEQYF

clone size: NA
D gene: NA
V gene: TRBV6-5
J gene: TRBJ1-3
CDR3 DNA: TGTGCCAGCGGCGGGGGCTCTGGAAACACCATATATTTT
CDR3 protein: CASGGGSGNTIYF

clone size: many
D gene: NA
V gene: TRBV5-1
J gene: TRBJ1-6
CDR3 DNA: TGCGCCAGCAGCTTGGGACAGACTAATTCACCCCTCCACTTT
CDR3 protein: CASSLGQTNSPLHF

clone size: few
D gene: NA
V gene: TRBV2
J gene: TRBJ1-2
CDR3 DNA: TGTGCCAGCAGTGGGGTAGCGGGATACGGCTACACCTTC
CDR3 protein: CASSGVAGYGYTF

clone size: NA
D gene: NA
V gene: TRBV7-2
J gene: TRBJ2-1
CDR3 DNA: TGTGCCAGCAGCTCCAGCCCCTCGGCTGAGCAGTTCTTC
CDR3 protein: CASSSSPSAEQFF

clone size: NA
D gene: NA
V gene: TRBV7-2
J gene: TRBJ1-3
CDR3 DNA: TGTGCCAGCAGCTTAGATAGCTCTGGAAACACCATATATTTT
CDR3 protein: CASSLDSSGNTIYF

clone size: once
D gene: NA
V gene: TRBV6-5
J gene: TRBJ2-5
CDR3 DNA: TGTGCCAGCAGTTACGATTGGAAACAGCAAGAGACCCAGTACTTC
CDR3 protein: CASSYDWKQQETQYF

clone size: NA
D gene: TRBD1
V gene: TRBV7-2
J gene: TRBJ1-2
CDR3 DNA: TGTGCCAGCGATAAAAACAGGGGGAACTATGGCTACACCTTC
CDR3 protein: CASDKNRGNYGYTF

clone size: NA
D gene: NA
V gene: TRBV27
J gene: TRBJ1-4
CDR3 DNA: TGTGCCAGCAGTTTGACAGGACCAACTAATGAAAAACTGTTTTTT
CDR3 protein: CASSLTGPTNEKLFF

clone size: NA
D gene: TRBD1
V gene: TRBV7-6
J gene: TRBJ2-1
CDR3 DNA: TGTGCCAGCAGCTTAAGGACAGGGGGCTACAATGAGCAGTTCTTC
CDR3 protein: CASSLRTGGYNEQFF

clone size: few
D gene: NA
V gene: TRBV11-2
J gene: TRBJ1-6
CDR3 DNA: TGTGCCAGCAGCCCCTCGAACTGGGCGGATTCACCCCTCCACTTT
CDR3 protein: CASSPSNWADSPLHF

clone size: NA
D gene: NA
V gene: TRBV2
J gene: TRBJ1-5
CDR3 DNA: TGTGCCAGCAGTGCCCAGAATGTTAACAATCAGCCCCAGCATTTT
CDR3 protein: CASSAQNVNNQPQHF

clone size: NA
D gene: TRBD1
V gene: TRBV27
J gene: TRBJ1-1
CDR3 DNA: TGTGCCAGCAGGCGCCCCGGGACAGGGAACACTGAAGCTTTCTTT
CDR3 protein: CASRRPGTGNTEAFF

clone size: NA
D gene: TRBD2
V gene: TRBV7-2
J gene: TRBJ2-1
CDR3 DNA: TGTGCCAGCAGCTCCCCCTCCGGGACTAGCGGTTACAATGAGCAGTTCTTC
CDR3 protein: CASSSPSGTSGYNEQFF

clone size: NA
D gene: NA
V gene: TRBV2
J gene: TRBJ1-1
CDR3 DNA: TGTGCCAGCAGGGCCGGGAACACTGAAGCTTTCTTT
CDR3 protein: CASRAGNTEAFF

clone size: NA
D gene: TRBD1
V gene: TRBV19
J gene: TRBJ1-5
CDR3 DNA: TGTGCCAGTAGTATCGCGGGACAGGGGCAAACTCAGCCCCAGCATTTT
CDR3 protein: CASSIAGQGQTQPQHF

clone size: NA
D gene: NA
V gene: TRBV28
J gene: TRBJ1-1
CDR3 DNA: TGTGCCAGCAACAAGCCGAGGGGGTGGACTGAAGCTTTCTTT
CDR3 protein: CASNKPRGWTEAFF

clone size: NA
D gene: NA
V gene: TRBV4-1
J gene: TRBJ1-4
CDR3 DNA: TGCGCCAGCAGCCAAGGTCCAGGGCGGAACGAAAAACTGTTTTTT
CDR3 protein: CASSQGPGRNEKLFF

clone size: NA
D gene: TRBD1
V gene: TRBV5-6
J gene: TRBJ1-2
CDR3 DNA: TGTGCCAGCAGCTTGGTTGACAGGGCATCGGGCTACACCTTC
CDR3 protein: CASSLVDRASGYTF

clone size: few
D gene: NA
V gene: TRBV18
J gene: TRBJ2-3
CDR3 DNA: TGTGCCAGCTCACCACCGGAACGGCGGGATACGCAGTATTTT
CDR3 protein: CASSPPERRDTQYF

clone size: NA
D gene: NA
V gene: TRBV19
J gene: TRBJ2-1
CDR3 DNA: TGTGCCAGTAGTATAGGTGGGGGCGCGGATGAGCAGTTCTTC
CDR3 protein: CASSIGGGADEQFF

clone size: once
D gene: NA
V gene: TRBV7-3
J gene: TRBJ2-2
CDR3 DNA: TGTGCCAGCAGCTTTTACGGCAGGGGGGACACCGGGGAGCTGTTTTTT
CDR3 protein: CASSFYGRGDTGELFF

clone size: NA
D gene: NA
V gene: TRBV27
J gene: TRBJ1-2
CDR3 DNA: TGTGCCAGCAGTTTAACCGGCTCACCGGCTAATGGCTACACCTTC
CDR3 protein: CASSLTGSPANGYTF

clone size: NA
D gene: NA
V gene: TRBV19
J gene: TRBJ1-5
CDR3 DNA: TGTGCCAGTAGTATAGGGTACAGTTTGAGCAATCAGCCCCAGCATTTT
CDR3 protein: CASSIGYSLSNQPQHF

clone size: NA
D gene: NA
V gene: TRBV19
J gene: TRBJ1-4
CDR3 DNA: TGTGCCAGTAGTGAGGACAATAATGAAAAACTGTTTTTT
CDR3 protein: CASSEDNNEKLFF

clone size: NA
D gene: TRBD1
V gene: TRBV5-4
J gene: TRBJ2-1
CDR3 DNA: TGTGCCAGCACTTTACAGGGGGCCGGGACCTACAATGAGCAGTTCTTC
CDR3 protein: CASTLQGAGTYNEQFF

clone size: many
D gene: NA
V gene: TRBV6-1
J gene: TRBJ1-5
CDR3 DNA: TGTGCCAGCCGCGAGGTAGGTCTCGTAAATCAGCCCCAGCATTTT
CDR3 protein: CASREVGLVNQPQHF

clone size: NA
D gene: NA
V gene: TRBV28
J gene: TRBJ2-4
CDR3 DNA: TGTGCCAGCAGTTTACCGGGGTCTAATGGGTACATTCAGTACTTC
CDR3 protein: CASSLPGSNGYIQYF

clone size: NA
D gene: TRBD2
V gene: TRBV7-3
J gene: TRBJ2-3
CDR3 DNA: TGTGCCAGCAGCTTATTACCCCCGGGGGGGTTTTCAGATACGCAGTATTTT
CDR3 protein: CASSLLPPGGFSDTQYF

clone size: NA
D gene: NA
V gene: TRBV28
J gene: TRBJ1-1
CDR3 DNA: TGTGCCAGCAGTAGAGGAGGGAGGACTGAAGCTTTCTTT
CDR3 protein: CASSRGGRTEAFF

clone size: NA
D gene: NA
V gene: TRBV19
J gene: TRBJ1-2
CDR3 DNA: TGTGCCAGTAGTCCTACCGGGACAAGTGGAGGCTACACCTTC
CDR3 protein: CASSPTGTSGGYTF

clone size: NA
D gene: NA
V gene: TRBV19
J gene: TRBJ1-2
CDR3 DNA: TGTGCCAGTAGTATGAACAGAGGTGATGGCTACACCTTC
CDR3 protein: CASSMNRGDGYTF

clone size: NA
D gene: TRBD1
V gene: TRBV10-3
J gene: TRBJ1-5
CDR3 DNA: TGTGCCAGCCGCCAGGGGGCCGGTCAGCCCCAGCATTTT
CDR3 protein: CASRQGAGQPQHF

clone size: NA
D gene: NA
V gene: TRBV19
J gene: TRBJ2-1
CDR3 DNA: TGTGCCAGTGAAGTCTACAATGAGCAGTTCTTC
CDR3 protein: CASEVYNEQFF

clone size: many
D gene: NA
V gene: TRBV5-6
J gene: TRBJ1-2
CDR3 DNA: TGTGCCAGCAGCTCGCAGGCCCACTATGGCTACACCTTC
CDR3 protein: CASSSQAHYGYTF

clone size: NA
D gene: NA
V gene: TRBV2
J gene: TRBJ1-2
CDR3 DNA: TGTGCCAGCAGCCCTACATCGGGCAGGGAGGTCTATGGCTACACCTTC
CDR3 protein: CASSPTSGREVYGYTF

clone size: NA
D gene: NA
V gene: TRBV10-3
J gene: TRBJ1-2
CDR3 DNA: TGTGCCATCAGTGTCTCAGACTCGGGAGGTTATGGCTACACCTTC
CDR3 protein: CAISVSDSGGYGYTF

clone size: NA
D gene: NA
V gene: TRBV9
J gene: TRBJ1-4
CDR3 DNA: TGTGCCAGCAGCGTAGCGGGGGGGGACGGTGAAAAACTGTTTTTT
CDR3 protein: CASSVAGGDGEKLFF

clone size: NA
D gene: NA
V gene: TRBV7-9
J gene: TRBJ2-6
CDR3 DNA: TGTGCCAGCAGCAAAGGGACCAGGGGACACTCTGGGGCCAACGTCCTGACTTTC
CDR3 protein: CASSKGTRGHSGANVLTF

clone size: NA
D gene: TRBD1
V gene: TRBV28
J gene: TRBJ1-2
CDR3 DNA: TGTGCCAGCAGAGATCAGGGGGCATACGGCTACACCTTC
CDR3 protein: CASRDQGAYGYTF

clone size: once
D gene: NA
V gene: TRBV5-1
J gene: TRBJ2-5
CDR3 DNA: TGCGCCAGCAGCCTTACAGAGATCCGAGAGACCCAGTACTTC
CDR3 protein: CASSLTEIRETQYF

clone size: NA
D gene: NA
V gene: TRBV4-1
J gene: TRBJ2-3
CDR3 DNA: TGCGCCAGCAGCCTCCGGGGGGCTAGCACAGATACGCAGTATTTT
CDR3 protein: CASSLRGASTDTQYF

clone size: NA
D gene: TRBD1
V gene: TRBV27
J gene: TRBJ2-7
CDR3 DNA: TGTGCCAGCTGGGGGACAGGGGGCCACGAGCAGTACTTC
CDR3 protein: CASWGTGGHEQYF

clone size: NA
D gene: NA
V gene: TRBV15
J gene: TRBJ2-2
CDR3 DNA: TGTGCCACCAGCAGACTTACTAACAGGGAAAGCCCTACCGGGGAGCTGTTTTTT
CDR3 protein: CATSRLTNRESPTGELFF

clone size: NA
D gene: TRBD2
V gene: TRBV18
J gene: TRBJ2-1
CDR3 DNA: TGTGCCAGCTCACCACGGTACGGGGGGGCCGGGAATGAGCAGTTCTTC
CDR3 protein: CASSPRYGGAGNEQFF

clone size: NA
D gene: TRBD1
V gene: TRBV28
J gene: TRBJ2-1
CDR3 DNA: TGTGCCAGCAGTGGGAGACAGGGGGCGGGCAATGAGCAGTTCTTC
CDR3 protein: CASSGRQGAGNEQFF

clone size: NA
D gene: TRBD1
V gene: TRBV25-1
J gene: TRBJ2-5
CDR3 DNA: TGTGCCAGCACCCGACAGGGGGCGGTGGAGACCCAGTACTTC
CDR3 protein: CASTRQGAVETQYF

clone size: NA
D gene: NA
V gene: TRBV5-4
J gene: TRBJ2-7
CDR3 DNA: TGTGCCAGCAGACTGGACAGCGCCACCTACGAGCAGTACTTC
CDR3 protein: CASRLDSATYEQYF

clone size: NA
D gene: NA
V gene: TRBV30
J gene: TRBJ1-1
CDR3 DNA: TGTGCCTGGAGTCACAGGGTACGGAACACTGAAGCTTTCTTT
CDR3 protein: CAWSHRVRNTEAFF

clone size: NA
D gene: NA
V gene: TRBV5-1
J gene: TRBJ2-1
CDR3 DNA: TGCGCCAGCAGCTCACTAGGGGGGCGGGACAGCTCCTACAATGAGCAGTTCTTC
CDR3 protein: CASSSLGGRDSSYNEQFF